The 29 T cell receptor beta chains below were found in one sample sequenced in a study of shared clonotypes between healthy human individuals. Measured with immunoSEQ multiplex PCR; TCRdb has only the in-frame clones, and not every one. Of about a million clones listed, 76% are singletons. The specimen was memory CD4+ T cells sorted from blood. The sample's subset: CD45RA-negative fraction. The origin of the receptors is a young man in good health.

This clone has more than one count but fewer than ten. The CDR3 nucleotides are TGTGCCAGTAGTATGCGAACTGGGGCCAACGTCCTGACTTTC. Translating gives CASSMRTGANVLTF. The gene calls are TRBV19 and TRBJ2-6; D call uncertain. The ends were cut back, 3 bases at V and 2 bases at J, with 5 bases in the middle. Germline V gene sequence: CDR1 LNHDA, CDR2 SQIVND (reference sequence). CDR3 length: 14 amino acids.

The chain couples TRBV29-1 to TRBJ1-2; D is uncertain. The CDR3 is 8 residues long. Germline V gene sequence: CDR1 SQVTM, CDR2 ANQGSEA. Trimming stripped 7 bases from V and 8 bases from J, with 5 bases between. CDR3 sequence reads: CSGSGYTF. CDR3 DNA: TGCAGCGGCTCCGGCTACACCTTC.

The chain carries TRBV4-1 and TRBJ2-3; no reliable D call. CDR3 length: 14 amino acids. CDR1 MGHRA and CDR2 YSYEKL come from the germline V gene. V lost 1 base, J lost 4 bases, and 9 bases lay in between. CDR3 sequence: CASSQVPSPDTQYF. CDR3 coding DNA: TGCGCCAGCAGCCAAGTTCCATCCCCAGATACGCAGTATTTT.

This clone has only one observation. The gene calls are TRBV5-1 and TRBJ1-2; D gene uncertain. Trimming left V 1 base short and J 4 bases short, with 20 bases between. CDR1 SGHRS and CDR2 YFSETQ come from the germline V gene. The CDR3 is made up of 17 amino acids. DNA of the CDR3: TGCGCCAGCAGCTTGAAAACAGAATCACCCACCTCCTATGGCTACACCTTC. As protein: CASSLKTESPTSYGYTF.

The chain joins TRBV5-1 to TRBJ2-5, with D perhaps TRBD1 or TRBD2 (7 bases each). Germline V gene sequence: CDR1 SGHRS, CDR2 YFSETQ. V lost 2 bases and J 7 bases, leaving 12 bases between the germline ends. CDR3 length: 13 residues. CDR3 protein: CASSLDREGTQYF. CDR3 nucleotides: TGCGCCAGCAGCTTAGACAGGGAGGGGACCCAGTACTTC.

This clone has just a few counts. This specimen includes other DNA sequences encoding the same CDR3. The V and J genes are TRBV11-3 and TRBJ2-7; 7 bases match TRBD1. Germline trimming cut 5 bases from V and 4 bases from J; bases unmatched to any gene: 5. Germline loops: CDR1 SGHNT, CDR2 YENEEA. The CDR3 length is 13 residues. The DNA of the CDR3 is TGTGCCAGCAGCCGGGGACAGACGTACGAGCAGTACTTC. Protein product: CASSRGQTYEQYF.

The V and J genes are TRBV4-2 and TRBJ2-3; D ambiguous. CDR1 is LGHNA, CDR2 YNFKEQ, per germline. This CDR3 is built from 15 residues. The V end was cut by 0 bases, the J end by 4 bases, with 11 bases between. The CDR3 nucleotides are TGTGCCAGCAGCCAAGAGATCGGGTGGGCAGATACGCAGTATTTT. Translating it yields CASSQEIGWADTQYF.

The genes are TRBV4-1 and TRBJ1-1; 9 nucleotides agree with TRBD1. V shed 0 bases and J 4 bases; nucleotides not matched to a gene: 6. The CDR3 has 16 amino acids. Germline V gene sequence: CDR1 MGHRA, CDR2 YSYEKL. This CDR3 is CASSQDPGTGITEAFF. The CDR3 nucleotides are TGCGCCAGCAGCCAAGATCCCGGGACAGGGATCACTGAAGCTTTCTTT.

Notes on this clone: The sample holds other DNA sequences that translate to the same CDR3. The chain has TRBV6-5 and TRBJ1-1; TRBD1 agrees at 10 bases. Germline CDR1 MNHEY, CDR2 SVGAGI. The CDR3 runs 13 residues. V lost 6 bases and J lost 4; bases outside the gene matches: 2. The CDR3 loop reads CASRRQGATEAFF. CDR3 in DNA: TGTGCCAGCAGACGACAGGGGGCCACTGAAGCTTTCTTT.

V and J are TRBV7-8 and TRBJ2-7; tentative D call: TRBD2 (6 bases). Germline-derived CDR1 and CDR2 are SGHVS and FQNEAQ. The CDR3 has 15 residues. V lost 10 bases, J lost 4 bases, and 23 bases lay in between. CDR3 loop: CATKEGTQANYEQYF. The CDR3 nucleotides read TGTGCCACCAAAGAAGGGACTCAGGCGAATTACGAGCAGTACTTC.

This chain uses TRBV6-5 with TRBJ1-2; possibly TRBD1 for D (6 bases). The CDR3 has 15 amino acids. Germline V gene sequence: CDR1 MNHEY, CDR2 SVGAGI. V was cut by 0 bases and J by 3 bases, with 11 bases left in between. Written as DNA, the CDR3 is TGTGCCAGCAGTTACTCGTGGGGGCTAGACTATGGCTACACCTTC. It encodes CASSYSWGLDYGYTF.

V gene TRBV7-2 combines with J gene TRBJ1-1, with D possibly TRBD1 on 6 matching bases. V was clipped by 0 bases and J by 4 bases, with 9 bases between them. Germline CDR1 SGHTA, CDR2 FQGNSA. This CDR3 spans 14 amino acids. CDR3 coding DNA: TGTGCCAGCAGCTTAGCTCAGGGGTTCACTGAAGCTTTCTTT. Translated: CASSLAQGFTEAFF.

CDR3 in amino acids: CASSLGLYGAFNEQFF. CDR3 bases: TGTGCCAGCAGCCTGGGGCTGTACGGGGCATTCAATGAGCAGTTCTTC. The chain joins TRBV25-1 to TRBJ2-1, with D perhaps assigned TRBD1 or TRBD2 (5 bases each). This CDR3 contains 16 residues. CDR1 and CDR2 (germline): MGHDK, SYGVNS. Trimming stripped 6 bases from V and 6 bases from J, with 21 bases between.

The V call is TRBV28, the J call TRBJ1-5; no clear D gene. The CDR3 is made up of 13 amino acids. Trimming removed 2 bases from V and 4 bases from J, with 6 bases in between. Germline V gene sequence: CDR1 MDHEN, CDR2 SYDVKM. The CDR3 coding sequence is TGTGCCAGCAGTTTAACCCTTAATCAGCCCCAGCATTTT. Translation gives CASSLTLNQPQHF.

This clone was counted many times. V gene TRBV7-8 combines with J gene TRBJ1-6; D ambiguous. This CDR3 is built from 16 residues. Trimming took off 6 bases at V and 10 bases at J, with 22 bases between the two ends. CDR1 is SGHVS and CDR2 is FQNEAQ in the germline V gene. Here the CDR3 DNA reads TGTGCCAGCAGGGCGAATAGGACCCGTCGGAGCTCACCCCTCCACTTT. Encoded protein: CASRANRTRRSSPLHF.

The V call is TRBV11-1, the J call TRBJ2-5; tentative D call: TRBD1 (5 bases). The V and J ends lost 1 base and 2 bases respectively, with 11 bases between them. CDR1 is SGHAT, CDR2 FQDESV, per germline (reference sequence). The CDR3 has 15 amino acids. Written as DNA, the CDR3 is TGTGCCAGCAGCTTAGGCCTGACAGAACAAGAGACCCAGTACTTC. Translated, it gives CASSLGLTEQETQYF.

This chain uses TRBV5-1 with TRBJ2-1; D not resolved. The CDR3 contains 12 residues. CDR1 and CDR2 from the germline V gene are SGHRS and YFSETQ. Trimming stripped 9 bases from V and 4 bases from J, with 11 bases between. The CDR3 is CATRKSYNEQFF. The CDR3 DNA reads TGCGCCACCCGGAAGTCTTACAATGAGCAGTTCTTC.

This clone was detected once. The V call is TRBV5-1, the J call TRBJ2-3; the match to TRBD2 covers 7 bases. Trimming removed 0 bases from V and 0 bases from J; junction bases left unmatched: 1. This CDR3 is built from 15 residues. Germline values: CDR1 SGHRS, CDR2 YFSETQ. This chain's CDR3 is CASSLGDYSTDTQYF. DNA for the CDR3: TGCGCCAGCAGCTTGGGGGACTATAGCACAGATACGCAGTATTTT.

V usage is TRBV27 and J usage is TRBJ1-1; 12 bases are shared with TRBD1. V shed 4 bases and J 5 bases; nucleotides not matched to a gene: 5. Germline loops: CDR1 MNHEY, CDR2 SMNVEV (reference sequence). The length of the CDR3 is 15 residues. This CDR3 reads CASSSGQGARTEAFF. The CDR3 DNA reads TGTGCCAGCAGTTCGGGACAGGGGGCCCGGACTGAAGCTTTCTTT.

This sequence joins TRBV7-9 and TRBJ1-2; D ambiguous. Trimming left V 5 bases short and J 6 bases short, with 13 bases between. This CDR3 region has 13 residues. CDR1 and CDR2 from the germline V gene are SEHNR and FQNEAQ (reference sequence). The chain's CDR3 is CASSSDTADGYTF. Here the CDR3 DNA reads TGTGCCAGCAGCAGCGACACTGCCGATGGCTACACCTTC.

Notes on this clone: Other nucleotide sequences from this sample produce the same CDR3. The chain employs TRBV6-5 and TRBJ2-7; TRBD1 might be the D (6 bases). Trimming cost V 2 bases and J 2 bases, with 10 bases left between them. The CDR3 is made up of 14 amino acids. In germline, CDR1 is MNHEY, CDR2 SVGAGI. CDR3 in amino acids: CASSYNTGPYEQYF. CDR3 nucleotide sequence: TGTGCCAGCAGTTACAACACAGGGCCCTACGAGCAGTACTTC.

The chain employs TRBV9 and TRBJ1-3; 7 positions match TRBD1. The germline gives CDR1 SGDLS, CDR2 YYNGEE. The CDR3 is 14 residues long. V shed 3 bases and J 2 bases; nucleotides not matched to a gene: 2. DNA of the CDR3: TGTGCCAGCAGCGACGACAGGGCTGGAAACACCATATATTTT. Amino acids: CASSDDRAGNTIYF.

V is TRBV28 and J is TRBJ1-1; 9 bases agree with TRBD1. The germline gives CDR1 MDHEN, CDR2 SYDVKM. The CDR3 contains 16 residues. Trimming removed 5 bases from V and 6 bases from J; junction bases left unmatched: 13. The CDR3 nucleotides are TGTGCCAGCAGTCCATCTCGACTACAGGGGGCCTCTGAAGCTTTCTTT. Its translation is CASSPSRLQGASEAFF.

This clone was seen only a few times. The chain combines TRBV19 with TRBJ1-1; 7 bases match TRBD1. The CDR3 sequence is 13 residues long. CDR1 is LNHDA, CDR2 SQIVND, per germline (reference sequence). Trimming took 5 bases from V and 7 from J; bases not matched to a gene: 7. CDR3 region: CASSANRGNEAFF. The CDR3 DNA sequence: TGTGCCAGTAGTGCAAACAGGGGTAATGAAGCTTTCTTT.

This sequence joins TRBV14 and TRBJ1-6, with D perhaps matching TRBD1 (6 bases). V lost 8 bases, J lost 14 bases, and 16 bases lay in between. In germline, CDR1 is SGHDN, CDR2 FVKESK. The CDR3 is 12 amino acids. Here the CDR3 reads CASSKNRVALHF. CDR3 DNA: TGTGCCAGCTCGAAAAACAGGGTTGCCCTCCACTTT.

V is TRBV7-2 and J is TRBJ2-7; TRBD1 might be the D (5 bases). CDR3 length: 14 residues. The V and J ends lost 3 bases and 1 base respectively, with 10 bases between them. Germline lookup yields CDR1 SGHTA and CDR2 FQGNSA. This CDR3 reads CASSLARVSYEQYF. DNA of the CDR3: TGTGCCAGCAGCTTGGCCAGGGTGTCCTACGAGCAGTACTTC.

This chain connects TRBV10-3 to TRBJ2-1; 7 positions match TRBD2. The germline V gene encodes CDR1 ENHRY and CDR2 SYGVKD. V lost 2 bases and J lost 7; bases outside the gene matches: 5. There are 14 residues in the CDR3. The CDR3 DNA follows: TGTGCCATCAGTGAGGCGGGGGATACGAATGAGCAGTTCTTC. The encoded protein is CAISEAGDTNEQFF.

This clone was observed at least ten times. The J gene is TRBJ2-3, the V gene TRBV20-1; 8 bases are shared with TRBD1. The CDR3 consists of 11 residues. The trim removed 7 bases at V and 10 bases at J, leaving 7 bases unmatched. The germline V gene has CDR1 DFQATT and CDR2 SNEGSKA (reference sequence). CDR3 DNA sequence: TGCAGTGGCCTACAGGGGGGCGCGCAGTATTTT. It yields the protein CSGLQGGAQYF.

The CDR3 is CASRPAGESGANVLTF. The CDR3 DNA reads TGTGCCAGCAGACCGGCGGGTGAGTCTGGGGCCAACGTCCTGACTTTC. This chain connects TRBV28 to TRBJ2-6, with D possibly TRBD2 on 5 matching bases. The CDR3 has 16 residues. Trimming pared 6 bases from V and 1 base from J, leaving 13 bases between. Germline lookup yields CDR1 MDHEN and CDR2 SYDVKM.